The clone carrying this T cell receptor (beta chain) was counted a few times. What it binds is unknown. These data originate in a study of early T cells in non-severe SARS-CoV-2 infection. Attached unique molecular identifiers marked individual cDNA molecules. TCRdb redid the calling of the 5' RACE reads with MiXCR, one entry per CDR3 protein. The table has about 56,000 distinct CDR3 sequences, about 15% seen once. V was pared by 8 bases and J by 2 bases, with 21 bases between. The CDR3 covers 16 residues. CDR1 is MDHEN, CDR2 SYDVKM, per germline. Study results and limitations: The VDJdb matching leaned toward anti-spike CD8 responses and overlooked private and CD4 specificities.

The V gene is TRBV28, the J gene TRBJ2-5; maybe TRBD2 (6 bases). The input for sequencing was whole blood, taken at baseline. The origin of this receptor is an adult who was a healthcare worker with PCR-confirmed SARS-CoV-2 infection or an uninfected control (not recorded which). The CDR3 DNA sequence: TGTGCCAGCGTCCACGCGGGAAGGGGTCTACAAGAGACCCAGTACTTC. Its protein is CASVHAGRGLQETQYF.